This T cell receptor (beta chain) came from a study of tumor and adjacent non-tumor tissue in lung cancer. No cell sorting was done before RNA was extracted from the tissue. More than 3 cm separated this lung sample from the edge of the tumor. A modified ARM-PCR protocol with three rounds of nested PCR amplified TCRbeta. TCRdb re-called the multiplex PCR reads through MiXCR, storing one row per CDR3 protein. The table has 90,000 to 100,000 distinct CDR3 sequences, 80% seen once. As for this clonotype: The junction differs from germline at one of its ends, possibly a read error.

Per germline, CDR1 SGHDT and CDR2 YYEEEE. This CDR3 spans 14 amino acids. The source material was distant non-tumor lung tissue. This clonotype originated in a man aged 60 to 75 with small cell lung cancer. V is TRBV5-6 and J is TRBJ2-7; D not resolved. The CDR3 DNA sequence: TGTGCCAGCAGCCCAAGGGTTGATGCCTACGAGCAATACTTC. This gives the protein CASSPRVDAYEQYF.